Presented here are 27 T cell receptor beta chains from one specimen sequenced in a study of cytomegalovirus exposure and HLA in healthy donors. The study ran its PCR with 60 Vbeta and 13 Jbeta primers. Assay used: immunoSEQ multiplex PCR; TCRdb lists only in-frame clones, some missing. The sample holds around 130,000 clones; around 9% are singletons and the top ten take approximately 5%. The sequenced material came from PBMCs. Source of these receptors: a man aged 40-49 years in good health and CMV-seronegative.

The V call is TRBV7-2, the J call TRBJ1-1, with a possible D match to TRBD1 (5 bases). The V end lost 5 bases, the J end lost 2 bases, and 12 bases lay between the germline ends. This CDR3 contains 14 residues. CDR1 and CDR2 from the germline V gene are SGHTA and FQGNSA. The DNA for the CDR3 is TGTGCCAGCAGCGATCGACAGATTAACACTGAAGCTTTCTTT. It is translated as CASSDRQINTEAFF.

The V call is TRBV23-1, the J call TRBJ2-2; TRBD1 is a possible D gene (6 bases). TRBV23-1 is an open reading frame whose function is uncertain. CDR3 length: 15 amino acids. Trimming stripped 0 bases from V and 6 bases from J, with 11 bases between. For the CDR3, the DNA is TGCGCCAGCAGTCAATCGCAGGGGTGGGCCGGGGAGCTGTTTTTT. It is translated as CASSQSQGWAGELFF.

This clone was detected only a few times. The genes are TRBV6-1 and TRBJ2-3; tentative D call: TRBD1 (6 bases). Germline CDR1 and CDR2: MNHNS and SASEGT. V lost 6 bases, J lost 5 bases, and 18 bases lay in between. CDR3 length: 15 residues. The CDR3 DNA reads as TGTGCCAGCAGCCGCCAACCAGGGGCGGAAGATACGCAGTATTTT. It is translated as CASSRQPGAEDTQYF.

The sample holds a few counts of this clone. The gene calls are TRBV10-3 and TRBJ2-7; 8 bases match TRBD1. With V trimmed by 9 bases and J by 4 bases, 14 bases remained unmatched. CDR3 size: 15 residues. Germline V gives CDR1 ENHRY, CDR2 SYGVKD. The CDR3 DNA reads as TGTGCCATTAATCAAAGGACAGGGAAAGGGTACGAGCAGTACTTC. Residues: CAINQRTGKGYEQYF.

This clone was seen a handful of times. V usage is TRBV5-1 and J usage is TRBJ1-1, with no clear D. Germline V lookup: CDR1 SGHRS, CDR2 YFSETQ. This CDR3 is 14 amino acids long. The V end lost 0 bases, the J end lost 6 bases, and 12 bases lay between the germline ends. The CDR3 DNA is TGCGCCAGCAGCTTGGAAGGGAGTCACCCTGAAGCTTTCTTT. Translating gives CASSLEGSHPEAFF.

This clone has a handful of counts. V is TRBV27 and J is TRBJ2-1; 12 nucleotides match TRBD2. The CDR3 extends over 17 amino acids. The germline V gene has CDR1 MNHEY and CDR2 SMNVEV (reference sequence). The V segment lost 2 bases and the J segment 5 bases; nucleotides outside the gene matches: 7. CDR3 coding DNA: TGTGCCAGCAGTTTAGGACTAGCGGGGAGGATCCACAATGAGCAGTTCTTC. This gives the protein CASSLGLAGRIHNEQFF.

This clone was observed a handful of times. V gene TRBV11-1 combines with J gene TRBJ2-3; 10 bases align to TRBD1. CDR1 and CDR2 from the germline V gene are SGHAT and FQDESV (reference sequence). The CDR3 consists of 14 residues. V dropped 6 bases and J dropped 1; count of bases not matched to a gene: 1. The CDR3 sequence is CASRTGGGTDTQYF. In DNA form, the CDR3 reads TGTGCCAGCAGGACAGGGGGCGGCACAGATACGCAGTATTTT.

The gene calls are TRBV30 and TRBJ1-1; unclear D gene. V was shortened by 0 bases and J by 8 bases, with 10 bases between the two germline ends. Per the germline V gene, CDR1 is GTSNPN and CDR2 is SVGIG (reference sequence). The CDR3 is 12 amino acids. The CDR3 loop is CAWSVPGREAFF. Written as DNA, the CDR3 is TGTGCCTGGAGTGTACCAGGCAGGGAAGCTTTCTTT. Drawing the rest from reference TRBV30 and TRBJ1-1, the complete variable domain is SQTIHQWPATLVQPVGSPLSLECTVEGTSNPNLYWYRQAAGRGLQLLFYSVGIGQISSEVPQNLSASRPQDRQFILSSKKLLLSDSGFYLCAWSVPGREAFFGQGTRLTVV.

The genes are TRBV7-2 and TRBJ2-2; possibly TRBD1 for D (6 bases). The CDR3 consists of 14 residues. Germline V lookup: CDR1 SGHTA, CDR2 FQGNSA. The ends were cut back, 4 bases at V and 6 bases at J, with 12 bases in the middle. CDR3 protein: CASSSGAGAGELFF. DNA of the CDR3: TGTGCCAGCAGCTCAGGAGCAGGGGCCGGGGAGCTGTTTTTT. The full variable domain, with the rest looked up from reference TRBV7-2 and TRBJ2-2, is GAGVSQSPSNKVTEKGKDVELRCDPISGHTALYWYRQSLGQGLEFLIYFQGNSAPDKSGLPSDRFSAERTGGSVSTLTIQRTQQEDSAVYLCASSSGAGAGELFFGEGSRLTVL.

The rearrangement uses TRBV2 and TRBJ1-5; 12 positions match TRBD1. V dropped 8 bases and J dropped 6; count of bases not matched to a gene: 8. The CDR3 contains 15 residues. Germline V gene lookup returns CDR1 SNHLY and CDR2 FYNNEI. Here the CDR3 DNA reads TGTGCCAGCCGCACCGGGACAGGGGGCTTTCAGCCCCAGCATTTT. Amino acid sequence: CASRTGTGGFQPQHF.

This clone was detected only a few times. The chain employs TRBV11-2 and TRBJ1-1; D is perhaps TRBD1 (5 bases). The CDR3 sequence is 13 residues long. The ends were cut back, 7 bases at V and 7 bases at J, with 16 bases in the middle. CDR1 and CDR2 from the germline V gene are SGHAT and FQNNGV. Written as DNA, the CDR3 is TGTGCCAGCACCGATAATCAGGGCGGTGAAGCTTTCTTT. This encodes CASTDNQGGEAFF. The full variable domain, rest sourced from reference TRBV11-2 and TRBJ1-1, is EAGVAQSPRYKIIEKRQSVAFWCNPISGHATLYWYQQILGQGPKLLIQFQNNGVVDDSQLPKDRFSAERLKGVDSTLKIQPAKLEDSAVYLCASTDNQGGEAFFGQGTRLTVV.

CDR3 loop: CASSLGGSGNQPQHF. CDR3 DNA sequence: TGTGCCAGCAGTCTAGGGGGTTCGGGCAATCAGCCCCAGCATTTT. This chain joins TRBV7-9 and TRBJ1-5; D perhaps matches TRBD1 (6 bases). V lost 6 bases to trimming and J lost 2 bases, with 14 bases between them. The CDR3 is made up of 15 amino acids. Germline CDR1 reads SEHNR; CDR2 reads FQNEAQ (reference sequence).

This clone turned up a few times. The V gene is TRBV20-1, the J gene TRBJ1-2, with D perhaps TRBD1 (6 bases). The V end was cut by 6 bases, the J end by 7 bases, with 9 bases between. The germline V gene encodes CDR1 DFQATT and CDR2 SNEGSKA (reference sequence). The CDR3 is 10 amino acids. The CDR3 is CSAAGAGYTF. The CDR3, as DNA: TGCAGTGCGGCGGGGGCTGGCTACACCTTC.

This chain links TRBV7-3 with TRBJ1-4; possibly TRBD1 for D (5 bases). Germline CDR1 SGHTA, CDR2 FQGTGA. Between the trimmed V and J ends, which lost 5 bases and 5 bases, there was a span of 12 bases. The CDR3 is made up of 14 amino acids. The CDR3 DNA is TGTGCCAGCAGCGGAGACAGTACGAATGAAAAACTGTTTTTT. Amino acids: CASSGDSTNEKLFF.

The rearrangement joins TRBV7-9 to TRBJ1-4; TRBD1 aligns across 9 bases. V lost 4 bases and J lost 1; bases outside the gene matches: 1. Germline lookup yields CDR1 SEHNR and CDR2 FQNEAQ (reference sequence). The CDR3 contains 15 residues. In DNA, the CDR3 is TGTGCCAGCAGCTCGACAGGGGGAACTAATGAAAAACTGTTTTTT. It specifies CASSSTGGTNEKLFF.

V and J are TRBV12-5 and TRBJ1-5; possibly TRBD1 for D (6 bases). The CDR3 extends over 15 amino acids. The germline CDR1 and CDR2 sequences are LGHNT and FRNRAP. V was pared by 11 bases and J by 2 bases, with 19 bases between. The CDR3 bases are TGTGCTTCTTCACAAGGGGGTCTGGGCAATCAGCCCCAGCATTTT. It specifies CASSQGGLGNQPQHF.

The chain carries TRBV5-4 and TRBJ2-5; the D is unclear. Germline lookup yields CDR1 SGHNT and CDR2 YYREEE (reference sequence). This CDR3 is 14 amino acids long. The V gene lost 3 bases and the J gene lost 2 bases, with 11 bases spanning the gap. The CDR3: CASSSVDIQETQYF. The CDR3 DNA is TGTGCCAGCAGCTCGGTAGACATACAAGAGACCCAGTACTTC.

This clone came up a few times. The V call is TRBV5-1, the J call TRBJ2-2, with D possibly being TRBD2 (6 bases). Germline V gene data show CDR1 as SGHRS and CDR2 as YFSETQ. This CDR3 spans 17 amino acids. The V and J ends lost 6 bases and 3 bases respectively, with 21 bases between them. The CDR3 sequence is CASTWFTGLMDTGELFF. The CDR3 DNA reads TGCGCCAGCACCTGGTTTACGGGACTGATGGACACCGGGGAGCTGTTTTTT.

V and J are TRBV5-6 and TRBJ1-3, with D possibly being TRBD1 (5 bases). The CDR3 consists of 16 residues. Germline-derived CDR1 and CDR2 are SGHDT and YYEEEE. The V end was cut by 3 bases, the J end by 0 bases, with 13 bases between. This chain's CDR3 is CASSWGGPSSGNTIYF. The CDR3 nucleotides read TGTGCCAGCAGCTGGGGGGGACCGAGCTCTGGAAACACCATATATTTT.

The chain has TRBV27 and TRBJ1-2; 7 nucleotides align to TRBD1. CDR3 length: 13 residues. Germline CDR1 is MNHEY and CDR2 is SMNVEV (reference sequence). The junction had 11 bases not matched to a gene; V was cut back by 8 bases and J by 8 bases. The CDR3 here is CASPTTGAGGYTF. DNA of the CDR3: TGTGCCAGCCCCACCACAGGGGCAGGAGGCTACACCTTC.

Only a few counts were recorded for this clone. This chain uses TRBV11-2 with TRBJ1-3; 7 bases line up with TRBD1. After removal of 3 bases from V and 6 bases from J, the junction contained 5 bases not matched to a gene. The CDR3 is made up of 14 amino acids. Germline assignment: CDR1 SGHAT and CDR2 FQNNGV. The CDR3 loop is CASSFDQGVNTIYF. The CDR3, as DNA: TGTGCCAGCAGCTTTGATCAGGGGGTAAACACCATATATTTT.

This chain connects TRBV5-4 to TRBJ1-2; D uncertain. The CDR3 covers 12 residues. Germline loops: CDR1 SGHNT, CDR2 YYREEE (reference sequence). The V gene lost 6 bases and the J gene lost 10 bases, with 16 bases spanning the gap. CDR3 sequence (DNA): TGTGCCAGCACCGACACCCGGGAGGACTACACCTTC. Amino acid sequence: CASTDTREDYTF.

This clone was seen a handful of times. This chain connects TRBV7-6 to TRBJ2-5, with D uncertain. The CDR3 length is 12 residues. CDR1 SGHVS and CDR2 FNYEAQ come from the germline V gene. The germline V and J ends were trimmed by 5 bases and 5 bases, with 9 bases remaining between them. CDR3 amino acids: CASSALQETQYF. As DNA, the CDR3 is TGTGCCAGCAGCGCCCTTCAGGAGACCCAGTACTTC. The full variable domain, its missing parts supplied by reference TRBV7-6 and TRBJ2-5, is GAGVSQSPRYKVTKRGQDVALRCDPISGHVSLYWYRQALGQGPEFLTYFNYEAQQDKSGLPNDRFSAERPEGSISTLTIQRTEQRDSAMYRCASSALQETQYFGPGTRLLVL.

The chain has TRBV5-1 and TRBJ1-3; 7 nucleotides match TRBD1. CDR1 is SGHRS, CDR2 YFSETQ, per germline. This CDR3 comprises 14 residues. V was pared by 4 bases and J by 0 bases, with 1 base of the junction left unmatched. This chain's CDR3 is CASSRDSSGNTIYF. In DNA form, the CDR3 reads TGCGCCAGCAGCCGGGACAGCTCTGGAAACACCATATATTTT. Based on the CDR3 plus reference TRBV5-1 and TRBJ1-3, the full variable domain is KAGVTQTPRYLIKTRGQQVTLSCSPISGHRSVSWYQQTPGQGLQFLFEYFSETQRNKGNFPGRFSGRQFSNSRSEMNVSTLELGDSALYLCASSRDSSGNTIYFGEGSWLTVV.

This clone was seen a handful of times. The V gene is TRBV4-3, the J gene TRBJ1-1, with TRBD1 as a possible D gene (5 bases). Trimming cost V 0 bases and J 4 bases, with 15 bases left between them. Germline V gene sequence: CDR1 LGHNA, CDR2 YSLEER. The CDR3 runs 16 residues. This CDR3 is CASSQDRGGGGTEAFF. Written as DNA, the CDR3 is TGCGCCAGCAGCCAAGATCGGGGGGGAGGCGGCACTGAAGCTTTCTTT.

The table lists this clone with a few counts. The V call is TRBV2, the J call TRBJ1-2, with D possibly being TRBD1 (6 bases). Between the trimmed V and J ends, which lost 5 bases and 5 bases, there was a span of 15 bases. Germline CDR1 is SNHLY and CDR2 is FYNNEI. CDR3 length: 14 residues. The CDR3 coding sequence is TGTGCCAGCAGTAGGGACAATGTGGGGTATGGCTACACCTTC. It translates to CASSRDNVGYGYTF. Supplemented by reference TRBV2 and TRBJ1-2, the full variable domain reads EPEVTQTPSHQVTQMGQEVILRCVPISNHLYFYWYRQILGQKVEFLVSFYNNEISEKSEIFDDQFSVERPDGSNFTLKIRSTKLEDSAMYFCASSRDNVGYGYTFGSGTRLTVV.

This clone was seen a handful of times. The chain employs TRBV2 and TRBJ2-7; 9 positions match TRBD1. The J segment lost 2 bases and the V segment lost 6 bases, leaving 5 bases of the junction unmatched. The CDR3 is made up of 14 amino acids. The germline V gene encodes CDR1 SNHLY and CDR2 FYNNEI. The CDR3 reads CASSFGTGTYEQYF. The CDR3 DNA reads TGTGCCAGCAGCTTCGGGACAGGGACCTACGAGCAGTACTTC.